A single sample gave rise to the 3 T cell receptor beta chains below, sequenced in a study of blood T cells in healthy people across ages. For the second PCR, which ran for roughly 6 to 12 cycles, a sample-barcoded 5' primer and a J-beta primer mix were used. TCRdb recomputed calls from the 5' RACE reads with MiXCR, one row per CDR3 protein. Here the sample spans under 850,000 distinct CDR3 sequences, about 34% being singletons. The specimen sequenced was blood. The receptors were gathered from a man aged 18 to 30 in good health.

The chain carries TRBV4-3 and TRBJ1-1; 10 bases map to TRBD1. The V gene's germline CDR1 is LGHNA and CDR2 YSLEER. Trimming cost V 0 bases and J 5 bases; bases outside gene matches: 3. This CDR3 has 15 amino acids. As DNA, the CDR3 is TGCGCCAGCAGCCAAGAGACAGGGGGCCAAACTGAAGCTTTCTTT. Translation: CASSQETGGQTEAFF.

The chain has TRBV5-6 and TRBJ1-1, with 7 bases identical to TRBD1. CDR1 is SGHDT, CDR2 YYEEEE, per germline. This CDR3 has 14 residues. After removal of 4 bases from V and 7 bases from J, the junction contained 10 bases not matched to a gene. Here the CDR3 DNA reads TGTGCCAGCAGCACGAGGACAGGCCGCTGTGAAGCTTTCTTT. Its translation: CASSTRTGRCEAFF.

This chain uses TRBV5-1 with TRBJ2-1, with 7 bases matching TRBD2. This CDR3 has 16 residues. Losses at the gene ends were 10 bases for V and 0 bases for J; bases not matched to a gene: 13. Germline CDR1 and CDR2: SGHRS and YFSETQ. The chain's CDR3 is CAATLTKRGSYNEQFF. The CDR3 DNA is TGCGCCGCCACGCTGACTAAGCGGGGCTCCTACAATGAGCAGTTCTTC.